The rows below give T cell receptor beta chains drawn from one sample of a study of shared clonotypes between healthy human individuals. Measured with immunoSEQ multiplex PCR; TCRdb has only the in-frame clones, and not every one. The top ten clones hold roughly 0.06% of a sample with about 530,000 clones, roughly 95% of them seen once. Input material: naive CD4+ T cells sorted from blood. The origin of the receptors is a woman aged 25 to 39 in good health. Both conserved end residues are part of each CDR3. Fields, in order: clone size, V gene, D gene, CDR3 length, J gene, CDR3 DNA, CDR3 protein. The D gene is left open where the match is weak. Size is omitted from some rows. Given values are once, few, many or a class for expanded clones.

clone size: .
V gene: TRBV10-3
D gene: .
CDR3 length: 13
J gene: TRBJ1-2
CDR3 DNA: TGTGCCATCGGGAGGGGAGCGGGCTATGGCTACACCTTC
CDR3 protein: CAIGRGAGYGYTF

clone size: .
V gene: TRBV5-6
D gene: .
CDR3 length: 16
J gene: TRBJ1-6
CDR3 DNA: TGTGCCAGCAGCTTGGTCGGTAGCTCCTATAATTCACCCCTCCACTTT
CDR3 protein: CASSLVGSSYNSPLHF

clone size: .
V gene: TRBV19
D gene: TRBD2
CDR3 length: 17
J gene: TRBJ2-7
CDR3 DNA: TGTGCCAGTAGTAAAAGACTAGCGGGAGGGAGCTCCTACGAGCAGTACTTC
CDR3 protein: CASSKRLAGGSSYEQYF

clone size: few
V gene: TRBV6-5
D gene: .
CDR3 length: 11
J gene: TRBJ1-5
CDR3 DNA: TGTGCCAGCAGTTACGGAGGGGCCCAGCATTTT
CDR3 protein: CASSYGGAQHF

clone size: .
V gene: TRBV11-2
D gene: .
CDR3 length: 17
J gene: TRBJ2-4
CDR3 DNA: TGTGCCAGCCGGTTGGCGGGACGGGCCCTGGCCAAAAACATTCAGTACTTC
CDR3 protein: CASRLAGRALAKNIQYF

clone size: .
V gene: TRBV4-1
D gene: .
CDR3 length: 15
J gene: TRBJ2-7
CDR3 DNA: TGCGCCAGCAGCCAAGTAGGTGGCAGGGGTTACGAGCAGTACTTC
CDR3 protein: CASSQVGGRGYEQYF

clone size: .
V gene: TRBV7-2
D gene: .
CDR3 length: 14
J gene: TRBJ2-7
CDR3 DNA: TGTGCCAGCAGCTTAGAATTCGAGCTAGGCGAGCAGTACTTC
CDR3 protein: CASSLEFELGEQYF

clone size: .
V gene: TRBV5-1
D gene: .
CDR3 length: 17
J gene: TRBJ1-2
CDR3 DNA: TGCGCCAGCAGCTTGGAACCCCCCCCAGGCCCCCTTTTGGGCTACACCTTC
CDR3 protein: CASSLEPPPGPLLGYTF

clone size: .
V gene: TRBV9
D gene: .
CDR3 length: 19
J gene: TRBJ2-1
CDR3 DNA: TGTGCCAGCAGCGGGAGGGACACGTTCGGCGTTTATTTCTACAATGAGCAGTTCTTC
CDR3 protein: CASSGRDTFGVYFYNEQFF

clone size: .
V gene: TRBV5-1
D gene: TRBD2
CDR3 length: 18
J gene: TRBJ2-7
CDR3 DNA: TGCGCCAGCAGCTTGATGGGACTAGCGGCATTCAGCTCCTACGAGCAGTACTTC
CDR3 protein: CASSLMGLAAFSSYEQYF

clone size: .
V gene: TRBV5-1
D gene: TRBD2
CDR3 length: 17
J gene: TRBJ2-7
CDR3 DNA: TGCGCCAGCAGCTTGGGTCCCCCGGGACTAGCGGTCTACGAGCAGTACTTC
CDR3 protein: CASSLGPPGLAVYEQYF

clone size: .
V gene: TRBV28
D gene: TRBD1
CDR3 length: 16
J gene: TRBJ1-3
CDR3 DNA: TGTGCCAGCAGAGGGACAGGCGCTGGATCTGGAAACACCATATATTTT
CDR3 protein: CASRGTGAGSGNTIYF

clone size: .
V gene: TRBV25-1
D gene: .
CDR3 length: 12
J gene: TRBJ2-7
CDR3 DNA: TGTGCCAGCAGTGCGGGCTCCTACGAGCAGTACTTC
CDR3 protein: CASSAGSYEQYF

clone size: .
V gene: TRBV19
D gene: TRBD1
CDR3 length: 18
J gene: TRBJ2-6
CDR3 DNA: TGTGCCAGTACCCCGGTTGGACAGGGGGCTAGGGGGGCCAACGTCCTGACTTTC
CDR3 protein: CASTPVGQGARGANVLTF

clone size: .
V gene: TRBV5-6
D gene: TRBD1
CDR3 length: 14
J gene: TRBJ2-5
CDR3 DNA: TGTGCCAGCAGCACCGACAGGGGGCAAGGGACCCAGTACTTC
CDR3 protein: CASSTDRGQGTQYF

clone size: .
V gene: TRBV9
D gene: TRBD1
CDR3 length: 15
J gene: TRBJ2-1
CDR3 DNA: TGTGCCAGCAGCGTGGGACAGGGGGCTGGAAATGAGCAGTTCTTC
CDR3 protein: CASSVGQGAGNEQFF

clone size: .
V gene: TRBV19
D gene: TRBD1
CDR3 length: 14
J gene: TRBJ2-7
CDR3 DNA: TGTGCCAGTACCCCGGGACAGGCCCTCTACGAGCAGTACTTC
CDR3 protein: CASTPGQALYEQYF

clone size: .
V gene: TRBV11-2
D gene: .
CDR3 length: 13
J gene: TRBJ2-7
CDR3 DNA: TGTGCCAGCATCCTGACAGGCGCCTACGAGCAGTACTTC
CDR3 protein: CASILTGAYEQYF

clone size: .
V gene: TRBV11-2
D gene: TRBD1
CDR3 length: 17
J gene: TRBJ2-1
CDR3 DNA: TGTGCCAGCAGCGGATCCCCGGGACAGGGACGGCACAATGAGCAGTTCTTC
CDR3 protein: CASSGSPGQGRHNEQFF

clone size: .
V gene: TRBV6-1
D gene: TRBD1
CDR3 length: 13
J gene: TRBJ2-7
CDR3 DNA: TGTGCCAGCAGTGTCGGACAGGCCTACGAGCAGTACTTC
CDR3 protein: CASSVGQAYEQYF

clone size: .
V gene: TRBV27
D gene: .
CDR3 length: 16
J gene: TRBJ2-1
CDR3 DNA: TGTGCCAGCAGTCAGGGACTCTTAGCGCCTAACAATGAGCAGTTCTTC
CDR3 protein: CASSQGLLAPNNEQFF

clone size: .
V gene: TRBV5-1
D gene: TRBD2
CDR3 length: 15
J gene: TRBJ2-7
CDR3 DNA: TGCGCCAGCAGCCGGGGACTAGCGGAGGCCTACGAGCAGTACTTC
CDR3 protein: CASSRGLAEAYEQYF

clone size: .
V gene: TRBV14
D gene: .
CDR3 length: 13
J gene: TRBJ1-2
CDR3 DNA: TGTGCCAGCAGCCGACAGACTAACTATGGCTACACCTTC
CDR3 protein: CASSRQTNYGYTF

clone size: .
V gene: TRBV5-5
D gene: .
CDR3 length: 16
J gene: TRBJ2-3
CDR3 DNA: TGTGCCAGCAGCTTGGTTTTGGGGACTAGCACAGATACGCAGTATTTT
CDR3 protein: CASSLVLGTSTDTQYF

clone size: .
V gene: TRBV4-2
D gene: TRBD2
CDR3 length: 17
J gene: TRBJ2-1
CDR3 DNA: TGTGCCAGCAGCCAAGACACTAGCGGGAGCTCCTACAATGAGCAGTTCTTC
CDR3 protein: CASSQDTSGSSYNEQFF

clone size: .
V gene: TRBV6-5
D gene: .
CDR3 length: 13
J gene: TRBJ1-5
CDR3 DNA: TGTGCCAGCAGTTACGATGGGGACCAGCCCCAGCATTTT
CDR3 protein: CASSYDGDQPQHF

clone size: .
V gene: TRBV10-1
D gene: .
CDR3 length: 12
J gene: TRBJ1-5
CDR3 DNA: TGCGCCAGCAGTACATCGGGTGGGCCCCAGCATTTT
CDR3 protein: CASSTSGGPQHF